This T cell receptor beta chain is from a study of cytomegalovirus exposure and HLA in healthy donors. Germline loops: CDR1 MNHEY, CDR2 SVGAGI. The CDR3 consists of 14 residues. The method was immunoSEQ multiplex PCR; TCRdb's version includes in-frame clones alone and lacks a portion of them. The sample lists roughly 350,000 clones; 80% to 90% were seen once. Comments on this clone: One junction end does not reproduce the germline sequence, and a read error may be involved.

V and J are TRBV6-5 and TRBJ1-5; possible D gene TRBD1, 5 bases. The clonotype comes from a woman aged 18 to 35 in good health and CMV-seronegative. What was sequenced was PBMCs. CDR3 in DNA: TGCGCCAGCAGCCCCGATGCGGGGGTTCAGCCCCAGCATTTT. This translates into CASSPDAGVQPQHF.